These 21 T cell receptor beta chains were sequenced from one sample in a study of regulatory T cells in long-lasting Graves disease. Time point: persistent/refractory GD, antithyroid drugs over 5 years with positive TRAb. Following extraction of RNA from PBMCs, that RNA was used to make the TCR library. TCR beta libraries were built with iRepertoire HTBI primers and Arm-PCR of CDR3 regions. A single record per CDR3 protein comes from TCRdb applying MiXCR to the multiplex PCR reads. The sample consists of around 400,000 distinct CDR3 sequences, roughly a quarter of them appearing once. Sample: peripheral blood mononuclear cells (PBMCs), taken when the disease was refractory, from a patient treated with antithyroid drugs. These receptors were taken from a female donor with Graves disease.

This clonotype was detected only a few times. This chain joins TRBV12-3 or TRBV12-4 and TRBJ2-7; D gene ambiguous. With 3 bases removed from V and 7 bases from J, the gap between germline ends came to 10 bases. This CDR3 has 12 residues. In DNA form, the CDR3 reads TGTGCCAGCAGTTTTCGGCGGTTGGAGCAGTACTTC. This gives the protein CASSFRRLEQYF.

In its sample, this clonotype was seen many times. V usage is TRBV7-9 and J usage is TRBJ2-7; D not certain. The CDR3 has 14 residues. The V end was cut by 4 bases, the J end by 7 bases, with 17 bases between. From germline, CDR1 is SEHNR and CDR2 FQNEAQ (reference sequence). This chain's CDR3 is CASSSTTRTVEQYF. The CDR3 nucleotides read TGTGCCAGCAGCTCAACAACCCGGACCGTGGAGCAGTACTTC.

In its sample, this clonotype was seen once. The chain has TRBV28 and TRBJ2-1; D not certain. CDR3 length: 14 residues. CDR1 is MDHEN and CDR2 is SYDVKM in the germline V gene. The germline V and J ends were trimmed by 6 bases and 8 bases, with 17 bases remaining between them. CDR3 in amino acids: CASSPRVPFDEQFF. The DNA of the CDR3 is TGTGCCAGCAGCCCTAGGGTCCCTTTCGATGAGCAGTTCTTC.

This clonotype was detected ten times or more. The CDR3 sequence is CSARVLAFLDTEAFF. The CDR3 DNA is TGCAGTGCTAGAGTCCTGGCTTTTCTGGACACTGAAGCTTTCTTT. The chain is built from TRBV20-1 and TRBJ1-1; D unresolved. V gave up 1 base and J gave up 3 bases, with 15 bases separating them. Germline CDR1 DFQATT, CDR2 SNEGSKA (reference sequence). This CDR3 contains 15 residues.

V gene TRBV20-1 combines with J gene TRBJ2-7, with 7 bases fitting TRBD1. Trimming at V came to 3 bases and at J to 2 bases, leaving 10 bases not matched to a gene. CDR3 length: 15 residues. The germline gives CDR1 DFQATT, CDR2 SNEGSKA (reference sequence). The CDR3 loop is CSARFLAGGPYEQYF. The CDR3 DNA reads TGCAGTGCTAGGTTCTTGGCAGGGGGTCCCTACGAGCAGTACTTC.

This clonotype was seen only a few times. In DNA, the CDR3 is TGTGCCAGCTCACCAAGGTCTAGTCACACCGGGGAGCTGTTTTTT. It yields the protein CASSPRSSHTGELFF. The chain carries TRBV18 and TRBJ2-2; no firm D call. This CDR3 spans 15 amino acids. With 2 bases removed from V and 3 bases from J, the gap between germline ends came to 10 bases. Germline V gene lookup returns CDR1 KGHSH and CDR2 LQKENI.

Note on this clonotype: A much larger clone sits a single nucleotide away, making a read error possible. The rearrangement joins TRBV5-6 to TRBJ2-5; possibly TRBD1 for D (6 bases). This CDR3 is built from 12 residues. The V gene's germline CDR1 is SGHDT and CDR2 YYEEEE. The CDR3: CASGLGAATVYF. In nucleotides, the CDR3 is TGTGCCAGCGGCTTGGGGGCTGCCACTGTGTACTTC.

CDR3 sequence: CASSASTSYTEAFF. The DNA of the CDR3 is TGTGCCAGCAGCGCCAGTACCAGCTACACTGAAGCTTTCTTT. The chain recombines TRBV9 with TRBJ1-1; D not resolved. Trimming cost V 3 bases and J 3 bases, with 12 bases left between them. This CDR3 has 14 residues. Germline V gene data show CDR1 as SGDLS and CDR2 as YYNGEE.

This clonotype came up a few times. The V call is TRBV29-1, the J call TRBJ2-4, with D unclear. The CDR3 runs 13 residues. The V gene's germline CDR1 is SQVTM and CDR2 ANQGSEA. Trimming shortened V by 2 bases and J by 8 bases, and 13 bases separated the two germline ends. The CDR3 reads CSVEFTPEDIQYF. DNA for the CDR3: TGCAGCGTTGAATTCACCCCAGAGGACATTCAGTACTTC.

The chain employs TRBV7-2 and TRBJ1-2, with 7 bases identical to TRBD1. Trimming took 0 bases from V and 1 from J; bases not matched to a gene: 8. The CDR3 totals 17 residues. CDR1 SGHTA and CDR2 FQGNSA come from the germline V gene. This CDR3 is CASSLAGQLLLNYGYTF. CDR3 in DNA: TGTGCCAGCAGCTTAGCGGGACAGCTACTACTTAACTATGGCTACACCTTC.

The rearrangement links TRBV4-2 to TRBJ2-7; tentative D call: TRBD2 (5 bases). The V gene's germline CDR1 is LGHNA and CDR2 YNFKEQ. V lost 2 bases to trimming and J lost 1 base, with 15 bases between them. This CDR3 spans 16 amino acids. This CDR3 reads CASSQSSRAPSYEQYF. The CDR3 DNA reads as TGTGCCAGCAGCCAATCCTCGAGGGCACCATCCTACGAGCAGTACTTC.

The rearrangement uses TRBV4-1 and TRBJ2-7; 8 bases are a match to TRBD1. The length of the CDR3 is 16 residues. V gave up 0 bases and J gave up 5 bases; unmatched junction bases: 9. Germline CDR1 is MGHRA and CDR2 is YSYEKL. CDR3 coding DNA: TGCGCCAGCAGCCAAGAGACCCGGGACAGGTGGGACGAGCAGTACTTC. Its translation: CASSQETRDRWDEQYF.

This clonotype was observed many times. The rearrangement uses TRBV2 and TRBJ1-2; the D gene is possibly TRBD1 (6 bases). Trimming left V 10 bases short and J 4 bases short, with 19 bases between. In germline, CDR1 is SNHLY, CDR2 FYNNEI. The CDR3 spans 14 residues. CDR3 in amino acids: CATPSRQDRYGYTF. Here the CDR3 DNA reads TGTGCCACACCCTCGCGACAGGATCGCTATGGCTACACCTTC.

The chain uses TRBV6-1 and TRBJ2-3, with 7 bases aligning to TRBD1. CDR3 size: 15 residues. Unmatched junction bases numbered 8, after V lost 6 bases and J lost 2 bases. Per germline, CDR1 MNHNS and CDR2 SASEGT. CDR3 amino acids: CASRGTGATTDTQYF. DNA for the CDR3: TGTGCCAGCAGAGGTACAGGGGCCACCACAGATACGCAGTATTTT.

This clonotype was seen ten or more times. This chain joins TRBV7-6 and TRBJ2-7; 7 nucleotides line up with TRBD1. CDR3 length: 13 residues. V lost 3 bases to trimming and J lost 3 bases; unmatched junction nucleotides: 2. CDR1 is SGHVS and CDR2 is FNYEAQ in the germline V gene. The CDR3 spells CASSFDRDYEQYF. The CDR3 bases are TGTGCCAGCAGCTTCGACAGGGACTACGAGCAGTACTTC. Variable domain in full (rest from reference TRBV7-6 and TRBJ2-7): GAGVSQSPRYKVTKRGQDVALRCDPISGHVSLYWYRQALGQGPEFLTYFNYEAQQDKSGLPNDRFSAERPEGSISTLTIQRTEQRDSAMYRCASSFDRDYEQYFGPGTRLTVT.

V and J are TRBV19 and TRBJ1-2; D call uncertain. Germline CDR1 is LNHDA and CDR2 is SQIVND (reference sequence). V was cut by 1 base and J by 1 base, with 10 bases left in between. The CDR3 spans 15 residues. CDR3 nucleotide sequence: TGTGCCAGTAGTATAGCAAGACGCCTTAACTATGGCTACACCTTC. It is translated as CASSIARRLNYGYTF.

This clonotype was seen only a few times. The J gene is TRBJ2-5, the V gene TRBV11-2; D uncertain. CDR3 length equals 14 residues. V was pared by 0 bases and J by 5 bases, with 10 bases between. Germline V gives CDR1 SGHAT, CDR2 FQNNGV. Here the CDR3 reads CASSLDPPSETQYF. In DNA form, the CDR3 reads TGTGCCAGCAGCTTAGATCCCCCGTCGGAGACCCAGTACTTC.

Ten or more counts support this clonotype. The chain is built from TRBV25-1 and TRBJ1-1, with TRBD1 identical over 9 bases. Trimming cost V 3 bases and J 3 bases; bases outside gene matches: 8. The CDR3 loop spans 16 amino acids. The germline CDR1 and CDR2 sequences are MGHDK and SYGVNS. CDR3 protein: CASSDRQGVVDTEAFF. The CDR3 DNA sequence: TGTGCCAGCAGTGATCGACAGGGGGTAGTCGACACTGAAGCTTTCTTT.

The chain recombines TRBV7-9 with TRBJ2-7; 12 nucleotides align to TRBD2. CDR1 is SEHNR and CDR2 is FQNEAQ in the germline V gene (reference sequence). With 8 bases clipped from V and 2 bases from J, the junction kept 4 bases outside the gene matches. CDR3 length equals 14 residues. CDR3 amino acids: CASGLAGNPYEQYF. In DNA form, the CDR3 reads TGTGCCAGCGGACTAGCGGGAAACCCCTACGAGCAGTACTTC.

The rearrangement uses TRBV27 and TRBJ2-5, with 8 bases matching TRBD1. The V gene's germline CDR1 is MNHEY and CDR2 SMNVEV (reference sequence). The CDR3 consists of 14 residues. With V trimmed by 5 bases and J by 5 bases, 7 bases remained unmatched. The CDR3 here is CASSPVDRAETQYF. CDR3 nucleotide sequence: TGTGCCAGCAGTCCGGTGGACAGGGCGGAGACCCAGTACTTC.

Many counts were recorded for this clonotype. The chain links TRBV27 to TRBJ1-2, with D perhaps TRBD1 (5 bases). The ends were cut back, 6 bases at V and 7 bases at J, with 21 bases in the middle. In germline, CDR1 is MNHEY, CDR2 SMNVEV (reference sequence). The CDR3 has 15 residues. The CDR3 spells CASSTLLWGLAGYTF. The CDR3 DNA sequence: TGTGCCAGCAGCACGCTCCTGTGGGGGTTGGCTGGCTACACCTTC.